The TCR beta chain under discussion was sequenced for a study of identical twins. TCRdb processed the 5' RACE reads anew with MiXCR; each CDR3 protein has one entry. The sample consists of about 530,000 distinct CDR3 sequences, about 22% of them appearing once. Concerning this clonotype: As yet, its antigen is unknown.

V dropped 4 bases and J dropped 5 bases, with 13 bases sitting between them. Looked up from germline, CDR1 is SGDLS and CDR2 is YYNGEE. The CDR3 sequence is 14 residues long. Study-wide findings and caveats: Memory repertoires showed no such pattern, whereas abundant cord blood beta clonotypes carried fewer insertions. The analysis was cross-sectional rather than longitudinal within donors.

Another study also made use of these data, one on yellow fever vaccine responses in identical twins.

Specimen: CD4+ T cells sorted from blood. This TCR was sampled from a young woman in good health. The chain has TRBV9 and TRBJ2-1; D unresolved. CDR3 sequence reads: CASSPGLPDNEQFF. CDR3 DNA sequence: TGTGCCAGCAGCCCTGGGCTACCGGACAATGAGCAGTTCTTC.